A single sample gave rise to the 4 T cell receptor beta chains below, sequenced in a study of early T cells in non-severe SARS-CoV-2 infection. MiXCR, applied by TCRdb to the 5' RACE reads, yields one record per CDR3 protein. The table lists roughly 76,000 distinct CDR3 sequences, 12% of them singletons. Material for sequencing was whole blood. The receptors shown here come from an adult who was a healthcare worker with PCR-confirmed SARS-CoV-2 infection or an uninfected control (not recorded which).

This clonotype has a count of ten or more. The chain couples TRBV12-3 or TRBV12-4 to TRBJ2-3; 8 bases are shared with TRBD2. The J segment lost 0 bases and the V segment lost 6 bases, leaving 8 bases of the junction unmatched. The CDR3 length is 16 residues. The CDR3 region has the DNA TGTGCCAGCAGCCCAGGACTAGCTCTTAGCACAGATACGCAGTATTTT. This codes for CASSPGLALSTDTQYF.

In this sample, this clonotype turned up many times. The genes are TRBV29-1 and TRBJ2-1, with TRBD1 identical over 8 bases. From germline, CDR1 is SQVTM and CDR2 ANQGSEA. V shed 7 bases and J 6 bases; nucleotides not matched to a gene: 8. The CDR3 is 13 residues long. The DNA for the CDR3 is TGCAGCGCCGCGGGACAGGTGGCCAATGAGCAGTTCTTC. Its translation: CSAAGQVANEQFF.

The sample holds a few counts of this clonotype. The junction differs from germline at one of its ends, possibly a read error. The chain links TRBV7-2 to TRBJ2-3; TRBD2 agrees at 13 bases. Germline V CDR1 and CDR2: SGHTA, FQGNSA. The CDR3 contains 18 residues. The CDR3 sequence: CACSFETSGRKGPDTQYF. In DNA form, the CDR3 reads TGTGCCTGCAGCTTTGAGACTAGCGGGAGGAAAGGCCCAGATACGCAGTATTTT.

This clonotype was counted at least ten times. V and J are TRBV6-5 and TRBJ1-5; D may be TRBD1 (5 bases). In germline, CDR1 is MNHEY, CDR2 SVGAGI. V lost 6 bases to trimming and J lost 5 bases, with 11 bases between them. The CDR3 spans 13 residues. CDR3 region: CASSRGTYQPQHF. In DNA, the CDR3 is TGTGCCAGCAGCAGAGGGACTTATCAGCCCCAGCATTTT.